This T cell receptor beta chain was identified during a study of beta chain features in type 1 diabetes (dated by TCRdb to the late 2010s). Study-wide context: Mean age, gender distribution, total cell number and subset yield were not different between patients and healthy donors. A total of roughly 99 million sorted cells were examined across all samples, and the number of cells per subset was strongly correlated with RNA yield. In the study, recently diagnosed type 1 diabetes patients and matched healthy donors were compared on the TCRB repertoires of their sorted circulating CD4+ T cell subsets. Whereas all 30 or so donors provided naive and central memory subsets, regulatory and stem cell-like memory subsets were isolated from just 8 patients and about 8 healthy donors.

Beyond this particular receptor, the publication reports: HLA sub-analyses involved small numbers of individuals, so any influence of HLA type on TCRB rearrangement remained unresolved. Type 1 diabetes patients showed a moderate but significant shortening of TCRB CDR3 length in all four CD4+ subsets. PCR might favor shorter templates, but patient and control samples were amplified and corrected together, so any skew would affect both groups equally. Naive, central memory and regulatory TCRB repertoires appeared to be more alike among patients than among healthy donors. Sequencing cDNA rather than genomic DNA could over-represent highly expressing activated cells, although activation and CD3 levels did not differ between groups. Patients with type 1 diabetes made fewer insertions and deleted more nucleotides at VDJ recombination sites, implying thymic rearrangement abnormalities.

Each donor gave one peripheral blood draw, roughly 0.11 L on average, collected into heparinised tubes. Using a panel that included CD45RO, CCR7, CD25, CD127, CD95 and CD27, naive, central memory, regulatory and stem cell-like memory CD4+ T cells were sorted on a BD FACSAria II. Every sorted population had a purity above 95%. PBMCs were separated immediately by Lymphoprep density gradient centrifugation and were stained directly, without being cultured. To minimize batch effects, samples were stained and sorted in pairs, one healthy donor with one patient per experiment. Relative to germline, V is 5 bases shorter and J is 0 bases shorter, with 23 bases between their ends. The CDR3 contains 18 residues, cysteine and phenylalanine counted. The entry retains the CDR3 DNA only, 54 bases that are in frame from base 1. In the germline V gene (reference sequence), CDR1 corresponds to SEHNR and CDR2 to FQNEAQ.

The High Capacity cDNA Reverse Transcription Kit was used to reverse transcribe all of the isolated RNA, meaning that expressed TCRB transcripts were what got sequenced. Deep immunoSEQ sequencing was applied to naive, central memory and regulatory T cell samples, giving an average of roughly 3.5 million total reads per sample. Sorted cells were lysed in RLT buffer, and RNA was extracted using DNase-treated RNeasy Micro or Mini kits according to cell number. To prevent cross-contamination, every cell subset was processed on its own, while patient and healthy donor samples were processed together. TCRB sequences were amplified from cDNA with the immunoSEQ multiplex PCR, producing 87-bp fragments spanning the CDR3 region. Sequencing of the amplicons was performed on the Illumina HiSeq platform. Turning to the authors' computational methods: Synthetic template baselines were used to correct PCR bias computationally, reads within Hamming distance 2 were collapsed together, and singletons that could not be merged were discarded. Reads were aligned to IMGT to assign V, D and J genes, CDR3 length, and insertions or deletions at six rearrangement sites. Clonotype counts were normalized to sorted cell number within each subset before computing true diversity and Gini coefficients with the tcR R package. The overlap coefficient, calculated on TCRB nucleotide sequences, was used to quantify repertoire sharing. Out-of-frame TCRB sequences from naive cells were analyzed to stand in for the pre-selection repertoire. In its TCRdb copy, this immuneACCESS table keeps in-frame sequences only and misses some clones. Where compared with another copy, unresolved V genes explain less than half of these, and the others have no known cause. Clone size and the V and J calls come from that table; the DNA yielded D and trimming. The sample table lists a few hundred thousand clones, about 15% of them with a count of one. In total, the top ten clones hold 0.015% to 0.017% of the sample.

This clone was seen more than once but under ten times. The antigen it binds to is not known. The input lacks base qualities; no much larger clone sits a single base away. The rearranged segments are TRBV7-9 and TRBJ2-7; the D gene identity is not certain. Sample: naive CD4+ T cells from blood. The cell subset or site label, as the study defines it: true naive CD4+ T cells. The TCR originated in a man between 18 and 35 years old with type 1 diabetes. CDR3 protein: CASSPLSRRYKSSYEQYF. The DNA reads as follows: TGTGCCAGCAGCCCCCTGTCGCGGAGATACAAAAGCTCCTACGAGCAGTACTTC.